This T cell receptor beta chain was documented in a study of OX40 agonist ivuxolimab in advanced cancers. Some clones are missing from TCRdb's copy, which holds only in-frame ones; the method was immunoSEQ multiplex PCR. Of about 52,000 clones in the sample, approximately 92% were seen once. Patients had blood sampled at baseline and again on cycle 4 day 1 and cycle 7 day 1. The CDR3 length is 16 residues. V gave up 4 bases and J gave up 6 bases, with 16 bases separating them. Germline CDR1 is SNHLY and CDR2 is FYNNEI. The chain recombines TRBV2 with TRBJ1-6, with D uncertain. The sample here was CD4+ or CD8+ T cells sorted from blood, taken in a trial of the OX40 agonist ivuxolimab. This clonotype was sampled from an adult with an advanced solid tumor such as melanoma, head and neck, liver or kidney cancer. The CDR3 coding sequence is TGTGCCAGCAGTGTGGCAGCCGGGGAGGGTAATTCACCCCTCCACTTT. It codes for CASSVAAGEGNSPLHF.